This T cell receptor (beta chain) stems from a study of blood T cells in healthy people across ages. Germline CDR1 is ENHRY and CDR2 is SYGVKD. Trimming removed 4 bases from V and 2 bases from J; junction bases left unmatched: 4. There are 14 residues in the CDR3. Combining a sample-barcoded 5' primer with a J-beta primer mix, a second PCR ran for 7 to 11 cycles. TCRdb analysed the 5' RACE reads with MiXCR anew, one entry per CDR3 protein. This sample has 730,000 or so distinct CDR3 sequences, with about 42% found just once. V is TRBV10-3 and J is TRBJ1-1; 7 nucleotides line up with TRBD1. The source is a woman aged 55-69 years in good health. The specimen was blood. CDR3 coding DNA: TGTGCCATCAGTGGCCCAGGGGGAAACACTGAAGCTTTCTTT. As protein: CAISGPGGNTEAFF.